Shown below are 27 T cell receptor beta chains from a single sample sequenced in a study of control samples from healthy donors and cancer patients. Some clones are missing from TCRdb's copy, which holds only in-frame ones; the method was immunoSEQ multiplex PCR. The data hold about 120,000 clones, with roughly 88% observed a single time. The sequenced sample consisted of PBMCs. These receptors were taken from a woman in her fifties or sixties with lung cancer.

In DNA, the CDR3 is TGTGCCAGCAGCTTACGCAGGGGGCAGAATCAGCCCCAGCATTTT. Protein sequence: CASSLRRGQNQPQHF. The gene calls are TRBV7-2 and TRBJ1-5; 8 nucleotides agree with TRBD1. The germline V gene has CDR1 SGHTA and CDR2 FQGNSA. The CDR3 consists of 15 residues. Trimming cost V 2 bases and J 4 bases; bases outside gene matches: 4.

CDR3 region: CASSWSLGPGSNTEAFF. The CDR3 DNA reads as TGCGCCAGCAGCTGGTCCCTCGGGCCAGGGTCGAACACTGAAGCTTTCTTT. This chain uses TRBV5-1 with TRBJ1-1; perhaps TRBD1 as D (5 bases). Germline CDR1 reads SGHRS; CDR2 reads YFSETQ. The CDR3 runs 17 residues. The V end lost 3 bases, the J end lost 1 base, and 19 bases lay between the germline ends.

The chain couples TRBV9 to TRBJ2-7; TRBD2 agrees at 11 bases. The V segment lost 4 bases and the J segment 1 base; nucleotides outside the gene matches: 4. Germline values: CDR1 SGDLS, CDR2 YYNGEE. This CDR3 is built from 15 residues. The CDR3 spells CASSLSSGGSYEQYF. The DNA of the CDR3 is TGTGCCAGCAGCTTATCTAGCGGGGGGTCCTACGAGCAGTACTTC.

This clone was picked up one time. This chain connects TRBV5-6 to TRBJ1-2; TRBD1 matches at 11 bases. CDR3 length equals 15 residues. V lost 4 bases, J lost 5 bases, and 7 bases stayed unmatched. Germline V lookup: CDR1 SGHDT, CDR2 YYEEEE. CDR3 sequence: CASSPGTGGGYGYTF. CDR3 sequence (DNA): TGTGCCAGCAGCCCAGGGACAGGGGGGGGGTATGGCTACACCTTC. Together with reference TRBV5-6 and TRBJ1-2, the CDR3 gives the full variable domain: DAGVTQSPTHLIKTRGQQVTLRCSPKSGHDTVSWYQQALGQGPQFIFQYYEEEERQRGNFPDRFSGHQFPNYSSELNVNALLLGDSALYLCASSPGTGGGYGYTFGSGTRLTVV.

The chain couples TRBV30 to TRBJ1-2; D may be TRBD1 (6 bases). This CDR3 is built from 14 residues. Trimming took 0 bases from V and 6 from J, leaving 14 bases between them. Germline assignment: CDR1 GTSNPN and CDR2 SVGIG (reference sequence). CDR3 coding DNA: TGTGCCTGGAGTGTTCAGGGAAGGGGGGATGGCTACACCTTC. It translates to CAWSVQGRGDGYTF.

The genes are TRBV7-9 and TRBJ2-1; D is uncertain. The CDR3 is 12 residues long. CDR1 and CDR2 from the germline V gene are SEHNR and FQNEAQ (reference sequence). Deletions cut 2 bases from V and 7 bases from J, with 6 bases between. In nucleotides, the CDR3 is TGTGCCAGCAGCTTACCAGTAAATGAGCAGTTCTTC. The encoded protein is CASSLPVNEQFF.

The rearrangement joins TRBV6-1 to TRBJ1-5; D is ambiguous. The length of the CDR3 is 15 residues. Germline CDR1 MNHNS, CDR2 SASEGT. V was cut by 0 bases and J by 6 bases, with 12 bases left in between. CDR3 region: CASSEAGPSGQPQHF. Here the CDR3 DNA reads TGTGCCAGCAGTGAAGCGGGTCCGTCCGGTCAGCCCCAGCATTTT.

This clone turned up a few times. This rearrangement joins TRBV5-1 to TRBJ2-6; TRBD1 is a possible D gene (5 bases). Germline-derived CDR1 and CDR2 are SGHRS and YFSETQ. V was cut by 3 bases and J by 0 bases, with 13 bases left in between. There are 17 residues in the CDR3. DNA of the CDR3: TGCGCCAGCAGCTATGATTCGCAGGGCTCTGGGGCCAACGTCCTGACTTTC. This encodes CASSYDSQGSGANVLTF.

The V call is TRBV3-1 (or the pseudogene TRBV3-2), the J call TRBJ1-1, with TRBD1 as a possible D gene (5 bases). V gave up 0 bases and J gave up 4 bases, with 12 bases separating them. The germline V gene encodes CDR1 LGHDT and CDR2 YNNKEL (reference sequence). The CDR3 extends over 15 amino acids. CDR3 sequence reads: CASSQDWQGGTEAFF. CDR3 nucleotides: TGTGCCAGCAGCCAAGATTGGCAGGGAGGCACTGAAGCTTTCTTT.

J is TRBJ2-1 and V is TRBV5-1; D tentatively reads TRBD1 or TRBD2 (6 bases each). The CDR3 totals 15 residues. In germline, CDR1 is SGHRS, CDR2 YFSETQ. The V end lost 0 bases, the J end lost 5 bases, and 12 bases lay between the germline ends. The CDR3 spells CASSLAPGAHNEQFF. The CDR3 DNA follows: TGCGCCAGCAGCTTGGCTCCGGGGGCGCACAATGAGCAGTTCTTC. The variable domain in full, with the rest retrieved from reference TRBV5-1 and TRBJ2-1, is KAGVTQTPRYLIKTRGQQVTLSCSPISGHRSVSWYQQTPGQGLQFLFEYFSETQRNKGNFPGRFSGRQFSNSRSEMNVSTLELGDSALYLCASSLAPGAHNEQFFGPGTRLTVL.

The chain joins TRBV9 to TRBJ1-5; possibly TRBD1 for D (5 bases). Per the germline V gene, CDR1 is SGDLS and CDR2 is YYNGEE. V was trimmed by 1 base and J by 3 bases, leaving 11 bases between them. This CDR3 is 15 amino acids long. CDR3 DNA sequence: TGTGCCAGCAGCGTAACCGGGACGCTCAATCAGCCCCAGCATTTT. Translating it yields CASSVTGTLNQPQHF. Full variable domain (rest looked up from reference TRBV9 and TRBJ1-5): DSGVTQTPKHLITATGQRVTLRCSPRSGDLSVYWYQQSLDQGLQFLIQYYNGEERAKGNILERFSAQQFPDLHSELNLSSLELGDSALYFCASSVTGTLNQPQHFGDGTRLSIL.

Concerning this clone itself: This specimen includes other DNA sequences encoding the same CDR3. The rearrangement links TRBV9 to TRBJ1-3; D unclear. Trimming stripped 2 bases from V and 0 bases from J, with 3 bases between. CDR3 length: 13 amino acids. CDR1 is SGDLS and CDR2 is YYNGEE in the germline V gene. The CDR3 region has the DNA TGTGCCAGCAGCGTGGGCTCTGGAAACACCATATATTTT. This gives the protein CASSVGSGNTIYF.

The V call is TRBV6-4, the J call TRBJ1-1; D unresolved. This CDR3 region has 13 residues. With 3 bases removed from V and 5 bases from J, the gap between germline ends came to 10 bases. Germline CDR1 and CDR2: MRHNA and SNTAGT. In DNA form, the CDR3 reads TGTGCCAGCAGTGAATCCTTGGGTACTGAAGCTTTCTTT. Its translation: CASSESLGTEAFF.

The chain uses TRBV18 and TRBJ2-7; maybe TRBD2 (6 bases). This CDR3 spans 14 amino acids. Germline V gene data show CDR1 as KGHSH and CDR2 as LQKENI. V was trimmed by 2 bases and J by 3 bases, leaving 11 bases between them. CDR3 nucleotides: TGTGCCAGCTCACCAGGGGGGAGTGACTACGAGCAGTACTTC. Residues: CASSPGGSDYEQYF.

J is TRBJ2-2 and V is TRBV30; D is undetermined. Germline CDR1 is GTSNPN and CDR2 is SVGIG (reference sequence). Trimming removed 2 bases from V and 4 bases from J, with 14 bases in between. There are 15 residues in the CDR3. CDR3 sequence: CAWSPNYPGTGELFF. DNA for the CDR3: TGTGCCTGGAGTCCCAACTACCCTGGCACCGGGGAGCTGTTTTTT.

The CDR3 sequence is CASSAGTSSTQYF. The CDR3 DNA reads TGTGCCAGCTCGGCCGGGACCTCTTCTACGCAGTATTTT. This chain connects TRBV6-5 to TRBJ2-3; D tentatively reads TRBD1 or TRBD2 (5 bases each). CDR3 size: 13 residues. Germline CDR1 MNHEY, CDR2 SVGAGI. V gave up 8 bases and J gave up 8 bases, with 17 bases separating them.

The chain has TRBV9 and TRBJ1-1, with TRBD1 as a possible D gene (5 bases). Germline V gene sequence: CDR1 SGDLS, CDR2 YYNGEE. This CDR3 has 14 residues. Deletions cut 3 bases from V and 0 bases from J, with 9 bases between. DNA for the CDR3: TGTGCCAGCAGCGGGGACGGTATGAACACTGAAGCTTTCTTT. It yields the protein CASSGDGMNTEAFF.

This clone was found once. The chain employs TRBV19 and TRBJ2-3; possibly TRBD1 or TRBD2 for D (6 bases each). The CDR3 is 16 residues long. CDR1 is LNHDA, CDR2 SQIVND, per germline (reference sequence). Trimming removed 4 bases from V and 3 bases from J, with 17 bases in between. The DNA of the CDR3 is TGTGCCAGTAGTAACCAGGGCCTAGGGGGGACAGATACGCAGTATTTT. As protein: CASSNQGLGGTDTQYF.

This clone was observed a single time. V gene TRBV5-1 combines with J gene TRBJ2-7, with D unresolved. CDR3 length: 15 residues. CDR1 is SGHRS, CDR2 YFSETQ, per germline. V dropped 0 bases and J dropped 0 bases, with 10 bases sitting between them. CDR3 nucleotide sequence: TGCGCCAGCAGCTTGGATGCCTCTAGCTCCTACGAGCAGTACTTC. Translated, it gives CASSLDASSSYEQYF.

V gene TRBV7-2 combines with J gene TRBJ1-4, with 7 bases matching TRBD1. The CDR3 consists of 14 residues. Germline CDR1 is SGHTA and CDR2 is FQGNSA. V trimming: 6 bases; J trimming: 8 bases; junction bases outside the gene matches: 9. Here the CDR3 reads CASRQGQPREKLFF. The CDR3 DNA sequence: TGTGCCAGCAGACAGGGACAGCCGAGGGAAAAACTGTTTTTT.

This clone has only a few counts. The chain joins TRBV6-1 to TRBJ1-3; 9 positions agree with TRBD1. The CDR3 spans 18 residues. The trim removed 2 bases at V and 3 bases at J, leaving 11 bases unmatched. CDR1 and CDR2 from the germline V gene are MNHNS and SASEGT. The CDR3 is CASSESGTGYLFGNTIYF. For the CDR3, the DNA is TGTGCCAGCAGTGAAAGTGGGACAGGGTATTTATTTGGAAACACCATATATTTT.

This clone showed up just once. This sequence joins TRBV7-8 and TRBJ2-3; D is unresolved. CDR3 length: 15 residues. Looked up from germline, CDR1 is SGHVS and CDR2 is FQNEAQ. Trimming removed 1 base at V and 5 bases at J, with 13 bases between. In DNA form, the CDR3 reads TGTGCCAGCAGCTTAGGAGCGCCGGTAGGAGATACGCAGTATTTT. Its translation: CASSLGAPVGDTQYF.

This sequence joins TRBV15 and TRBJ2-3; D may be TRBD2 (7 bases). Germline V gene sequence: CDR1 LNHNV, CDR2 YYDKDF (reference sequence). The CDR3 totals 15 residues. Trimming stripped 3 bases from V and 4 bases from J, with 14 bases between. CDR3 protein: CATSRGGQGADTQYF. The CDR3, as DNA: TGTGCCACCAGCAGGGGGGGGCAGGGAGCAGATACGCAGTATTTT.

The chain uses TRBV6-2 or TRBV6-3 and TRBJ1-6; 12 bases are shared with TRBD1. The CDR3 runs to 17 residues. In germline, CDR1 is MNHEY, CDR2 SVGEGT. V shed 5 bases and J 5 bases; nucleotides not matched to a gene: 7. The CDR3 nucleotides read TGTGCCAGCAGTCTCGGGACAGGGGGCATCAATAATTCACCCCTCCACTTT. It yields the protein CASSLGTGGINNSPLHF.

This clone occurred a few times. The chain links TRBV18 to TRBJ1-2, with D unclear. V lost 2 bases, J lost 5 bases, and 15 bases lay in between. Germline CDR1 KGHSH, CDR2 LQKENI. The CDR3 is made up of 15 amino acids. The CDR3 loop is CASSPAVAERYGYTF. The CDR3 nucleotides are TGTGCCAGCTCACCAGCGGTCGCGGAGAGATATGGCTACACCTTC. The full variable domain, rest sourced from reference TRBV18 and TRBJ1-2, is NAGVMQNPRHLVRRRGQEARLRCSPMKGHSHVYWYRQLPEEGLKFMVYLQKENIIDESGMPKERFSAEFPKEGPSILRIQQVVRGDSAAYFCASSPAVAERYGYTFGSGTRLTVV.

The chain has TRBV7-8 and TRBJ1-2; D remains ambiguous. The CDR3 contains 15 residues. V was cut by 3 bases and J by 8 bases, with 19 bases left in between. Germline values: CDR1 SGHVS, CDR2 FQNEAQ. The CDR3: CASSLAATPARGYTF. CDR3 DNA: TGTGCCAGCAGCTTGGCAGCAACCCCGGCGAGGGGCTACACCTTC.

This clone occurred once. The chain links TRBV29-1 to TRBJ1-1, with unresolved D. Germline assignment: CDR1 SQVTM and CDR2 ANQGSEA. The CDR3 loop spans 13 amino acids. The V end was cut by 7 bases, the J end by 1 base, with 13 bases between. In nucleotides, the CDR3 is TGCAGCGCCGAAAGGCAGCAGAACACTGAAGCTTTCTTT. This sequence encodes CSAERQQNTEAFF.